Listed below are T cell receptor beta chains from one sample, sequenced in a study of CD8 T cells in ankylosing spondylitis. MiXCR, applied by TCRdb to the 5' RACE reads, yields one record per CDR3 protein. The repertoire consists of about 510,000 distinct CDR3 sequences, with 5.3% occurring once and the leading ten covering roughly 3.5%. Specimen: blood, either unsorted or a sorted T cell fraction (not recorded which). Receptors originate from a male donor with ankylosing spondylitis. The CDR3 runs from the conserved cysteine through the conserved F or W. Fields, in order: V gene, D gene, J gene, clone size, CDR3 protein, CDR3 DNA. The D gene is left open where the match is weak. The size entry is marked missing in some rows and otherwise reads once, few, many or a size class.

V gene: TRBV15
D gene: NA
J gene: TRBJ2-1
clone size: many
CDR3 protein: CATSRGGALNNEQFF
CDR3 DNA: TGTGCCACCAGCAGAGGAGGGGCTCTGAACAATGAGCAGTTCTTC

V gene: TRBV24-1
D gene: NA
J gene: TRBJ1-2
clone size: many
CDR3 protein: CATSDPYRDPYGYTF
CDR3 DNA: TGTGCCACCAGTGATCCGTACAGGGACCCCTATGGCTACACCTTC

V gene: TRBV4-3
D gene: NA
J gene: TRBJ2-2
clone size: many
CDR3 protein: CASSQGGYSGELFF
CDR3 DNA: TGCGCCAGCAGCCAAGGTGGTTATTCCGGGGAGCTGTTTTTT

V gene: TRBV7-3
D gene: TRBD1
J gene: TRBJ2-1
clone size: many
CDR3 protein: CASSSGTGDYNEQFF
CDR3 DNA: TGTGCCAGCAGCTCCGGGACAGGGGACTACAATGAGCAGTTCTTC

V gene: TRBV6-1
D gene: NA
J gene: TRBJ2-7
clone size: few
CDR3 protein: CASSEFPATSSYEQYF
CDR3 DNA: TGTGCCAGCAGTGAATTCCCCGCAACCAGCTCCTACGAGCAGTACTTC

V gene: TRBV2
D gene: NA
J gene: TRBJ1-6
clone size: NA
CDR3 protein: CTCSFMRQLLSSYNSPLHF
CDR3 DNA: TGTACCTGCAGTTTTATGAGACAACTTCTGAGCTCCTATAATTCACCCCTCCACTTT

V gene: TRBV20-1
D gene: NA
J gene: TRBJ1-2
clone size: many
CDR3 protein: CSARESGLAYGYTF
CDR3 DNA: TGCAGTGCTAGAGAGTCAGGACTGGCCTATGGCTACACCTTC

V gene: TRBV5-1
D gene: NA
J gene: TRBJ2-1
clone size: many
CDR3 protein: CASSSTDYNEQFF
CDR3 DNA: TGCGCCAGCAGCTCGACTGACTACAATGAGCAGTTCTTC

V gene: TRBV6-5
D gene: NA
J gene: TRBJ1-3
clone size: many
CDR3 protein: CASSYSGRAGNTIYF
CDR3 DNA: TGTGCCAGCAGTTACTCGGGCAGGGCTGGAAACACCATATATTTT

V gene: TRBV5-6
D gene: NA
J gene: TRBJ2-7
clone size: many
CDR3 protein: CASSRQTETYEQYF
CDR3 DNA: TGTGCCAGCAGCCGTCAGACAGAGACCTACGAGCAGTACTTC

V gene: TRBV20-1
D gene: NA
J gene: TRBJ2-3
clone size: many
CDR3 protein: CSGVRSYSTDTQYF
CDR3 DNA: TGCAGCGGGGTGCGTTCCTACAGCACAGATACGCAGTATTTT

V gene: TRBV4-2
D gene: TRBD2
J gene: TRBJ2-2
clone size: many
CDR3 protein: CASSLSGLAGGGTGELFF
CDR3 DNA: TGTGCCAGCAGCCTCTCGGGACTAGCGGGGGGCGGGACCGGGGAGCTGTTTTTT

V gene: TRBV12-3/TRBV12-4
D gene: NA
J gene: TRBJ2-7
clone size: many
CDR3 protein: CASSFQGGGNEQYF
CDR3 DNA: TGTGCCAGCAGTTTTCAGGGAGGAGGAAACGAGCAGTACTTC

V gene: TRBV20-1
D gene: TRBD1
J gene: TRBJ2-7
clone size: few
CDR3 protein: CSAWTGRGYEQYF
CDR3 DNA: TGCAGTGCTTGGACAGGCCGCGGCTACGAGCAGTACTTC

V gene: TRBV4-3
D gene: TRBD1
J gene: TRBJ2-7
clone size: NA
CDR3 protein: CASSQVGQAGYEQYF
CDR3 DNA: TGCGCCAGCAGCCAAGTGGGACAGGCGGGATACGAGCAGTACTTC

V gene: TRBV27
D gene: TRBD1
J gene: TRBJ2-7
clone size: NA
CDR3 protein: CASSERTGGTYEQYF
CDR3 DNA: TGTGCCAGCAGCGAGAGGACAGGGGGCACCTACGAGCAGTACTTC

V gene: TRBV7-9
D gene: NA
J gene: TRBJ2-3
clone size: many
CDR3 protein: CASSPTVGFPDTQYF
CDR3 DNA: TGTGCCAGCAGCCCAACGGTGGGGTTCCCAGATACGCAGTATTTT

V gene: TRBV6-1
D gene: NA
J gene: TRBJ2-7
clone size: few
CDR3 protein: CASNHRDGGYEQYF
CDR3 DNA: TGTGCCAGCAACCACCGGGACGGAGGCTACGAGCAGTACTTC

V gene: TRBV5-1
D gene: TRBD1
J gene: TRBJ2-7
clone size: NA
CDR3 protein: CASSLLGTGSTYEQYF
CDR3 DNA: TGCGCCAGCAGCTTGCTCGGGACAGGGTCCACCTACGAGCAGTACTTC

V gene: TRBV3-1
D gene: NA
J gene: TRBJ2-3
clone size: many
CDR3 protein: CASRRGTDTQYF
CDR3 DNA: TGTGCCAGCCGGAGAGGCACAGATACGCAGTATTTT

V gene: TRBV28
D gene: NA
J gene: TRBJ1-2
clone size: many
CDR3 protein: CASSLWGEPTYGYTF
CDR3 DNA: TGTGCCAGCAGTTTATGGGGCGAACCCACCTATGGCTACACCTTC

V gene: TRBV5-6
D gene: NA
J gene: TRBJ2-7
clone size: few
CDR3 protein: CASRVDRRAREQYF
CDR3 DNA: TGTGCCAGCAGGGTCGACAGGCGAGCGAGGGAGCAGTACTTC

V gene: TRBV2
D gene: NA
J gene: TRBJ2-7
clone size: many
CDR3 protein: CASSEDSSEAYEQYF
CDR3 DNA: TGTGCCAGCAGTGAAGACTCCTCCGAGGCCTACGAGCAGTACTTC

V gene: TRBV6-1
D gene: NA
J gene: TRBJ1-4
clone size: many
CDR3 protein: CASSPMKGRGEKLFF
CDR3 DNA: TGTGCCAGCAGTCCTATGAAGGGGCGGGGTGAAAAACTGTTTTTT

V gene: TRBV4-2
D gene: NA
J gene: TRBJ2-7
clone size: many
CDR3 protein: CASSQDRSAYEQYF
CDR3 DNA: TGTGCCAGCAGCCAAGATCGCTCCGCTTACGAGCAGTACTTC

V gene: TRBV7-8
D gene: TRBD2
J gene: TRBJ2-1
clone size: many
CDR3 protein: CASSSPIGLVVNEQFF
CDR3 DNA: TGTGCCAGCAGCTCCCCCATTGGACTAGTGGTGAATGAGCAGTTCTTC

V gene: TRBV7-2
D gene: TRBD2
J gene: TRBJ2-7
clone size: NA
CDR3 protein: CASSLQSSGAHEQYF
CDR3 DNA: TGTGCCAGCAGCCTTCAGAGTAGCGGGGCTCACGAGCAGTACTTC

V gene: TRBV20-1
D gene: NA
J gene: TRBJ2-2
clone size: many
CDR3 protein: CSARDRTYTGELFF
CDR3 DNA: TGCAGTGCTAGAGATCGGACATACACCGGGGAGCTGTTTTTT

V gene: TRBV9
D gene: NA
J gene: TRBJ2-1
clone size: many
CDR3 protein: CASSASTGTPSYNEQFF
CDR3 DNA: TGTGCCAGCAGCGCATCCACCGGGACACCTTCCTACAATGAGCAGTTCTTC

V gene: TRBV4-2
D gene: TRBD2
J gene: TRBJ2-7
clone size: many
CDR3 protein: CASSQISGRGYEQYF
CDR3 DNA: TGTGCCAGCAGCCAAATTAGCGGGAGAGGTTACGAGCAGTACTTC

V gene: TRBV7-9
D gene: NA
J gene: TRBJ1-3
clone size: many
CDR3 protein: CASSLEYSGNTIYF
CDR3 DNA: TGTGCCAGCAGCTTAGAATACTCTGGAAACACCATATATTTT

V gene: TRBV29-1
D gene: NA
J gene: TRBJ1-1
clone size: many
CDR3 protein: CSVVRWDTEAFF
CDR3 DNA: TGCAGCGTTGTCAGGTGGGACACTGAAGCTTTCTTT

V gene: TRBV4-3
D gene: NA
J gene: TRBJ2-3
clone size: many
CDR3 protein: CASSQEGYDTQYF
CDR3 DNA: TGCGCCAGCAGCCAAGAGGGATACGATACGCAGTATTTT

V gene: TRBV2
D gene: NA
J gene: TRBJ2-3
clone size: few
CDR3 protein: CASKTTVSSITDTQYF
CDR3 DNA: TGTGCCAGCAAGACGACCGTGTCCTCGATCACAGATACGCAGTATTTT

V gene: TRBV7-2
D gene: NA
J gene: TRBJ2-2
clone size: many
CDR3 protein: CASTPWGSVGELFF
CDR3 DNA: TGTGCCAGCACCCCCTGGGGTTCGGTCGGGGAGCTGTTTTTT

V gene: TRBV20-1
D gene: NA
J gene: TRBJ2-3
clone size: many
CDR3 protein: CSAIGEADTQYF
CDR3 DNA: TGCAGTGCTATCGGGGAGGCAGATACGCAGTATTTT

V gene: TRBV7-2
D gene: NA
J gene: TRBJ2-2
clone size: NA
CDR3 protein: CASIVREDSAGELFF
CDR3 DNA: TGTGCCAGCATCGTTAGAGAGGACTCGGCCGGGGAGCTGTTTTTT

V gene: TRBV24-1
D gene: NA
J gene: TRBJ2-1
clone size: few
CDR3 protein: CATSDAGKSEQFF
CDR3 DNA: TGTGCCACCAGTGACGCAGGGAAGAGTGAGCAGTTCTTC

V gene: TRBV7-9
D gene: NA
J gene: TRBJ2-3
clone size: few
CDR3 protein: CASSLVSGDTQYF
CDR3 DNA: TGTGCCAGCAGCTTAGTTTCGGGAGATACGCAGTATTTT

V gene: TRBV6-5
D gene: NA
J gene: TRBJ2-1
clone size: many
CDR3 protein: CASSYARGPETYNEQFF
CDR3 DNA: TGTGCCAGCAGTTACGCCCGCGGGCCCGAGACCTACAATGAGCAGTTCTTC

V gene: TRBV18
D gene: TRBD1
J gene: TRBJ1-6
clone size: many
CDR3 protein: CASSPAAGQGASPLHF
CDR3 DNA: TGTGCCAGCTCACCCGCAGCCGGGCAGGGGGCCTCACCCCTCCACTTT

V gene: TRBV7-8
D gene: NA
J gene: TRBJ2-5
clone size: few
CDR3 protein: CASSYKWETQYF
CDR3 DNA: TGTGCCAGCAGTTACAAATGGGAGACCCAGTACTTC

V gene: TRBV7-8
D gene: NA
J gene: TRBJ2-3
clone size: many
CDR3 protein: CASHRRTFVADTQYF
CDR3 DNA: TGTGCCAGCCACCGAAGGACCTTCGTCGCAGATACGCAGTATTTT

V gene: TRBV6-1
D gene: TRBD1
J gene: TRBJ2-7
clone size: many
CDR3 protein: CASSLDRAPSYEQYF
CDR3 DNA: TGTGCCAGCAGCCTGGACAGGGCCCCCTCCTACGAGCAGTACTTC

V gene: TRBV20-1
D gene: NA
J gene: TRBJ2-7
clone size: many
CDR3 protein: CSAGAGTIYEQYF
CDR3 DNA: TGCAGTGCTGGTGCCGGGACAATCTACGAGCAGTACTTC

V gene: TRBV24-1
D gene: TRBD2
J gene: TRBJ2-3
clone size: many
CDR3 protein: CATSDSGRADTQYF
CDR3 DNA: TGTGCCACCAGTGATTCCGGGAGGGCAGATACGCAGTATTTT

V gene: TRBV15
D gene: NA
J gene: TRBJ2-2
clone size: few
CDR3 protein: CATSRDTSRYTGELFF
CDR3 DNA: TGTGCCACCAGCAGAGATACTAGCCGGTACACCGGGGAGCTGTTTTTT

V gene: TRBV7-2
D gene: NA
J gene: TRBJ2-7
clone size: many
CDR3 protein: CASSITGFSYEQYF
CDR3 DNA: TGTGCCAGCAGCATAACAGGGTTCTCCTACGAGCAGTACTTC

V gene: TRBV7-2
D gene: TRBD1
J gene: TRBJ2-1
clone size: many
CDR3 protein: CASSLKLGQILFF
CDR3 DNA: TGTGCCAGCAGCCTCAAGCTGGGACAGATTCTGTTCTTC

V gene: TRBV12-3/TRBV12-4
D gene: NA
J gene: TRBJ1-2
clone size: many
CDR3 protein: CASSPTGPLNYGYTF
CDR3 DNA: TGTGCCAGCAGTCCGACAGGTCCCCTTAACTATGGCTACACCTTC